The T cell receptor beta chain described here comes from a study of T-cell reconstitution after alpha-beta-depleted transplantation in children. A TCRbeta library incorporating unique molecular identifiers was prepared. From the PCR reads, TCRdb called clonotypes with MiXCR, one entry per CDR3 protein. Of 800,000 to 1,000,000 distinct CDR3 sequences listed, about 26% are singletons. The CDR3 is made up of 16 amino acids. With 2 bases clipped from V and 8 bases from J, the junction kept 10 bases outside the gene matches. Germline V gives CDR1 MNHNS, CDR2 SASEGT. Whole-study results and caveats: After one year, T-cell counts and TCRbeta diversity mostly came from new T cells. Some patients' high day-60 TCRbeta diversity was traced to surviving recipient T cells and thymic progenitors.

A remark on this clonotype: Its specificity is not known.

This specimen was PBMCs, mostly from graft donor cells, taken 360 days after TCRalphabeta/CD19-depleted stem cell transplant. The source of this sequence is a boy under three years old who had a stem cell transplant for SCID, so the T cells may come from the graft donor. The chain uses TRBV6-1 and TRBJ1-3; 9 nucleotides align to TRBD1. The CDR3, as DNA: TGTGCCAGCAGTGAACGACAGGGGGTATTCCGGGACACCATATATTTT. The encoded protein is CASSERQGVFRDTIYF.